What follows are 17 T cell receptor beta chains derived from one specimen sequenced in a study of blood T cell repertoires in COVID-19. The method was immunoSEQ multiplex PCR; TCRdb's version includes in-frame clones alone and lacks a portion of them. The sample records 200,000 to 300,000 clones, roughly 82% being singletons. The sequenced sample was peripheral blood. Receptor source: a woman in her 70s with acute or convalescent COVID-19.

The V gene is TRBV7-9, the J gene TRBJ2-5; TRBD1 matches 9 bases. Germline loops: CDR1 SEHNR, CDR2 FQNEAQ (reference sequence). The junction had 3 bases not matched to a gene; V was cut back by 1 base and J by 3 bases. This CDR3 is built from 15 residues. CDR3 nucleotide sequence: TGTGCCAGCAGCTTAGGGACAGGGGTAAAAGAGACCCAGTACTTC. Translated, it gives CASSLGTGVKETQYF.

The CDR3 coding sequence is TGTGCCAGCAGTCTCTCCACCGGGGAGCTGTTTTTT. It specifies CASSLSTGELFF. The chain combines TRBV3-1 (or the pseudogene TRBV3-2) with TRBJ2-2; D unclear. Per the germline V gene, CDR1 is LGHDT and CDR2 is YNNKEL (reference sequence). The CDR3 is made up of 12 amino acids. V was clipped by 6 bases and J by 4 bases, with 6 bases between them.

The chain has TRBV18 and TRBJ1-3, with D possibly being TRBD1 (6 bases). The CDR3 loop spans 16 amino acids. The V gene lost 3 bases and the J gene lost 1 base, with 13 bases spanning the gap. The germline V gene has CDR1 KGHSH and CDR2 LQKENI. CDR3 nucleotides: TGTGCCAGCTCACCTACTGTGGGGGCTTCTGGAAACACCATATATTTT. It translates to CASSPTVGASGNTIYF.

The gene calls are TRBV28 and TRBJ2-6, with 7 bases lining up with TRBD1. This CDR3 region has 15 residues. Germline V gene data show CDR1 as MDHEN and CDR2 as SYDVKM. Losses at the gene ends were 5 bases for V and 4 bases for J; bases not matched to a gene: 5. The CDR3 nucleotides are TGTGCCAGCAGTATGCAGGGGGTCGGGGCCAACGTCCTGACTTTC. Its protein product is CASSMQGVGANVLTF.

The V and J genes are TRBV2 and TRBJ2-5; no clear D gene. This CDR3 has 15 residues. Trimming removed 5 bases at V and 1 base at J, with 14 bases between. Germline CDR1 SNHLY, CDR2 FYNNEI. Here the CDR3 reads CASSSRWAAQETQYF. The DNA of the CDR3 is TGTGCCAGCAGTTCCAGATGGGCAGCCCAAGAGACCCAGTACTTC.

V gene TRBV2 combines with J gene TRBJ2-1, with 8 bases aligning to TRBD2. Losses at the gene ends were 4 bases for V and 1 base for J; bases not matched to a gene: 3. Germline CDR1 is SNHLY and CDR2 is FYNNEI. This CDR3 is 15 amino acids long. The CDR3 DNA sequence: TGTGCCAGCAGTGTACTAGCGGTGTCCTACAATGAGCAGTTCTTC. This sequence encodes CASSVLAVSYNEQFF.

The chain recombines TRBV21-1 with TRBJ1-1; the table's D gene call, TRBD1, was not cross checked with the DNA. TRBV21-1 has pseudogene status. The CDR3 spans 15 residues. Here the CDR3 DNA reads TGTGCCAGCAGCCCCCGAGGGACATTGAACACTGAAGCTTTCTTT. It yields the protein CASSPRGTLNTEAFF.

The J gene is TRBJ1-6, the V gene TRBV5-1; 8 positions match TRBD1. Germline trimming cut 4 bases from V and 4 bases from J; bases unmatched to any gene: 7. CDR3 length equals 16 residues. Germline values: CDR1 SGHRS, CDR2 YFSETQ. The CDR3 sequence: CASSPGQASYNSPLHF. CDR3 nucleotide sequence: TGCGCCAGCAGCCCGGGACAGGCTTCTTATAATTCACCCCTCCACTTT.

The J gene is TRBJ1-1, the V gene TRBV19; TRBD1 is a possible D gene (5 bases). The V gene lost 0 bases and the J gene lost 1 base, with 9 bases spanning the gap. This CDR3 spans 15 amino acids. Germline V gene sequence: CDR1 LNHDA, CDR2 SQIVND (reference sequence). The DNA of the CDR3 is TGTGCCAGTAGTATAGATTGGCAGGGGAACACTGAAGCTTTCTTT. It translates to CASSIDWQGNTEAFF.

The genes are TRBV2 and TRBJ1-2; TRBD1 agrees at 8 bases. Germline assignment: CDR1 SNHLY and CDR2 FYNNEI. CDR3 length equals 13 residues. Trimming cost V 6 bases and J 7 bases; bases outside gene matches: 7. CDR3 residues: CASRETGAGGYTF. CDR3 in DNA: TGTGCCAGCAGAGAGACAGGGGCGGGTGGCTACACCTTC.

This rearrangement joins TRBV19 to TRBJ1-2, with D perhaps TRBD1 (6 bases). Trimming left V 6 bases short and J 3 bases short, with 11 bases between. Germline lookup yields CDR1 LNHDA and CDR2 SQIVND (reference sequence). The CDR3 totals 13 residues. CDR3 amino acids: CASRSGEYYGYTF. CDR3 nucleotide sequence: TGTGCCAGTAGGTCAGGGGAATACTATGGCTACACCTTC.

The chain uses TRBV27 and TRBJ2-7, with 7 bases aligning to TRBD1. This CDR3 is 13 amino acids long. Germline trimming cut 7 bases from V and 2 bases from J; bases unmatched to any gene: 5. CDR1 is MNHEY and CDR2 is SMNVEV in the germline V gene (reference sequence). The CDR3 loop is CASKGADTYEQYF. The CDR3 DNA is TGTGCCAGCAAGGGGGCAGATACCTACGAGCAGTACTTC.

This CDR3 is CASRGSSYNEQFF. The CDR3 DNA reads as TGTGCCAGCAGGGGGAGCTCCTACAATGAGCAGTTCTTC. The chain employs TRBV7-9 and TRBJ2-1; maybe TRBD2 (5 bases). Germline CDR1 reads SEHNR; CDR2 reads FQNEAQ (reference sequence). Trimming removed 6 bases from V and 0 bases from J, with 6 bases in between. This CDR3 is 13 amino acids long. Full variable domain (rest looked up from reference TRBV7-9 and TRBJ2-1): DTGVSQNPRHKITKRGQNVTFRCDPISEHNRLYWYRQTLGQGPEFLTYFQNEAQLEKSRLLSDRFSAERPKGSFSTLEIQRTEQGDSAMYLCASRGSSYNEQFFGPGTRLTVL.

This clone occurred once. The J gene is TRBJ2-6, the V gene TRBV5-4; D is ambiguous. CDR3 size: 14 residues. Between the trimmed V and J ends, which lost 3 bases and 0 bases, there was a span of 4 bases. Germline loops: CDR1 SGHNT, CDR2 YYREEE (reference sequence). For the CDR3, the DNA is TGTGCCAGCAGCTCCTCCTCTGGGGCCAACGTCCTGACTTTC. It specifies CASSSSSGANVLTF.

The CDR3 region is CASSADRPYSGNTIYF. The CDR3 DNA reads as TGTGCCAGCTCTGCCGACAGGCCCTACTCTGGAAACACCATATATTTT. The J gene is TRBJ1-3, the V gene TRBV18, with D possibly being TRBD1 (6 bases). The ends were cut back, 6 bases at V and 0 bases at J, with 15 bases in the middle. Germline loops: CDR1 KGHSH, CDR2 LQKENI. The CDR3 extends over 16 amino acids.

The CDR3 region has the DNA TGTGCCAGCAGCTTGGCGGGACAGGCCATCCTTACCACCGGGGAGCTGTTTTTT. Protein product: CASSLAGQAILTTGELFF. This chain joins TRBV7-9 and TRBJ2-2; TRBD1 aligns across 8 bases. This CDR3 spans 18 amino acids. Germline assignment: CDR1 SEHNR and CDR2 FQNEAQ (reference sequence). The V and J ends lost 3 bases and 4 bases, in that order; junction bases with no gene match: 13. The full variable domain, in which reference TRBV7-9 and TRBJ2-2 provide the parts outside the CDR3, is DTGVSQNPRHKITKRGQNVTFRCDPISEHNRLYWYRQTLGQGPEFLTYFQNEAQLEKSRLLSDRFSAERPKGSFSTLEIQRTEQGDSAMYLCASSLAGQAILTTGELFFGEGSRLTVL.

The chain has TRBV7-2 and TRBJ1-4; D unclear. Germline V CDR1 and CDR2: SGHTA, FQGNSA. With 1 base removed from V and 7 bases from J, the gap between germline ends came to 13 bases. The CDR3 runs to 15 residues. The CDR3 coding sequence is TGTGCCAGCAGCTTAGATTGGAGTCTGCCTGAAAAACTGTTTTTT. It specifies CASSLDWSLPEKLFF.